These 15 T cell receptor beta chains originate from one sample sequenced in a study of blood T cell repertoires in COVID-19. Sequencing was performed with immunoSEQ multiplex PCR; in TCRdb, only in-frame clones are kept and a portion is missing. Counted here are under 200,000 clones, about 88% occurring once; the ten biggest clones make up around 23%. Sequencing was done on a sample of PBMCs or T cells enriched from blood (not recorded which). The receptors were gathered from a woman aged 40 to 50 in a cohort exposed to, infected with or recovered from COVID-19 (not recorded which).

On this clone: Mismatch with germline at one junction end may stem from a read error. In DNA, the CDR3 is TGTGCCAGCCGGAAAGAGGTCACACATACGCAGTATTTT. Translated: CASRKEVTHTQYF. The rearrangement uses TRBV5-4 and TRBJ2-3; D not certain. This CDR3 contains 13 residues. Germline V gives CDR1 SGHNT, CDR2 YYREEE (reference sequence).

The chain uses TRBV11-3 and TRBJ2-7, with D possibly TRBD1 on 5 matching bases. The ends were cut back, 1 base at V and 3 bases at J, with 13 bases in the middle. This CDR3 has 15 residues. CDR1 and CDR2 (germline): SGHNT, YENEEA. The CDR3 DNA reads as TGTGCCAGCAGCTTAGTGTCCAGGGAAATCTACGAGCAGTACTTC. Translated: CASSLVSREIYEQYF. Full variable domain (rest looked up from reference TRBV11-3 and TRBJ2-7): EAGVVQSPRYKIIEKKQPVAFWCNPISGHNTLYWYLQNLGQGPELLIRYENEEAVDDSQLPKDRFSAERLKGVDSTLKIQPAELGDSAVYLCASSLVSREIYEQYFGPGTRLTVT.

The chain uses TRBV5-4 and TRBJ2-3; D might be TRBD2 (5 bases). Deletions cut 1 base from V and 4 bases from J, with 10 bases between. The CDR3 covers 14 residues. Germline-derived CDR1 and CDR2 are SGHNT and YYREEE (reference sequence). CDR3: CASSLFSVADTQYF. CDR3 nucleotides: TGTGCCAGCAGCTTGTTTAGCGTCGCAGATACGCAGTATTTT.

J is TRBJ2-7 and V is TRBV4-1; 10 bases agree with TRBD1. The CDR3 totals 14 residues. CDR1 and CDR2 from the germline V gene are MGHRA and YSYEKL. Germline trimming cut 3 bases from V and 7 bases from J; bases unmatched to any gene: 6. CDR3 DNA sequence: TGCGCCAGCAGCCACCCGGGACAGGGGAGGGAGCAGTACTTC. This encodes CASSHPGQGREQYF.

The chain joins TRBV19 to TRBJ1-5, with 7 bases matching TRBD1. The germline gives CDR1 LNHDA, CDR2 SQIVND (reference sequence). The CDR3 spans 16 residues. J was trimmed by 0 bases and V by 4 bases; bases with no gene match: 6. Written as DNA, the CDR3 is TGTGCCAGTAGTACCAGGGACAGCCTTAGCAATCAGCCCCAGCATTTT. This translates into CASSTRDSLSNQPQHF. Full variable domain (outside the CDR3, taken from reference TRBV19 and TRBJ1-5): DGGITQSPKYLFRKEGQNVTLSCEQNLNHDAMYWYRQDPGQGLRLIYYSQIVNDFQKGDIAEGYSVSREKKESFPLTVTSAQKNPTAFYLCASSTRDSLSNQPQHFGDGTRLSIL.

The rearrangement links TRBV7-2 to TRBJ1-3; no clear D. CDR1 SGHTA and CDR2 FQGNSA come from the germline V gene. V lost 3 bases to trimming and J lost 1 base, with 10 bases between them. This CDR3 comprises 15 residues. CDR3 amino acids: CASSLTPTSGNTIYF. The CDR3 bases are TGTGCCAGCAGCTTGACACCGACGTCTGGAAACACCATATATTTT. Using reference TRBV7-2 and TRBJ1-3 for the parts outside the CDR3, the full variable domain is GAGVSQSPSNKVTEKGKDVELRCDPISGHTALYWYRQSLGQGLEFLIYFQGNSAPDKSGLPSDRFSAERTGGSVSTLTIQRTQQEDSAVYLCASSLTPTSGNTIYFGEGSWLTVV.

This clone was recorded once. The gene calls are TRBV13 and TRBJ2-1; D perhaps matches TRBD2 (5 bases). The germline CDR1 and CDR2 sequences are PRHDT and FYEKMQ (reference sequence). Trimming removed 4 bases from V and 0 bases from J, with 10 bases in between. The CDR3 length is 15 residues. CDR3 nucleotides: TGTGCCAGCAGCTCGGACTCAAGCTCCTACAATGAGCAGTTCTTC. Translation: CASSSDSSSYNEQFF.

This rearrangement joins TRBV2 to TRBJ2-3; 9 nucleotides match TRBD2. The CDR3 extends over 15 amino acids. Germline loops: CDR1 SNHLY, CDR2 FYNNEI. J was trimmed by 3 bases and V by 7 bases; bases with no gene match: 8. The CDR3 DNA reads as TGTGCCAGCACCGCAGCGGGGGGCCGTACAGATACGCAGTATTTT. Translation gives CASTAAGGRTDTQYF.

V usage is TRBV19 and J usage is TRBJ2-1; 7 bases fit TRBD1. Trimming at V came to 6 bases and at J to 2 bases, leaving 10 bases not matched to a gene. The CDR3 is 16 residues long. Germline V gives CDR1 LNHDA, CDR2 SQIVND (reference sequence). CDR3 sequence (DNA): TGTGCCAGTAGCAGACAGGGAAGGGGGACCTACAATGAGCAGTTCTTC. It codes for CASSRQGRGTYNEQFF.

The chain couples TRBV28 to TRBJ2-2; 8 bases map to TRBD1. This CDR3 has 17 residues. Germline CDR1 and CDR2: MDHEN and SYDVKM. V lost 6 bases, J lost 2 bases, and 11 bases stayed unmatched. CDR3 in amino acids: CASSSQTGDKNTGELFF. The CDR3 coding sequence is TGTGCCAGCAGCTCTCAGACAGGGGATAAAAACACCGGGGAGCTGTTTTTT.

V usage is TRBV12-5 and J usage is TRBJ1-5, with D perhaps TRBD1 (5 bases). V was cut by 5 bases and J by 11 bases, with 16 bases left in between. In germline, CDR1 is LGHNT, CDR2 FRNRAP. This CDR3 is 13 amino acids long. CDR3 loop: CASGPGGALSQHF. The CDR3 DNA is TGTGCTAGTGGTCCCGGAGGGGCTCTGTCCCAGCATTTT.

The chain employs TRBV4-2 and TRBJ2-6; no clear D. The CDR3 consists of 15 residues. The germline V gene has CDR1 LGHNA and CDR2 YNFKEQ. Trimming removed 0 bases from V and 1 base from J, with 4 bases in between. CDR3 in DNA: TGTGCCAGCAGCCAAGACAGGTCTGGGGCCAACGTCCTGACTTTC. Translating it yields CASSQDRSGANVLTF.

The chain is built from TRBV13 and TRBJ2-2, with TRBD1 identical over 7 bases. The CDR3 is made up of 16 amino acids. CDR1 and CDR2 (germline): PRHDT, FYEKMQ (reference sequence). V shed 5 bases, J shed 0 bases, and the junction held 6 bases outside the gene matches. CDR3 sequence reads: CASSPAGTANTGELFF. In nucleotides, the CDR3 is TGTGCCAGCAGCCCCGCCGGGACAGCGAACACCGGGGAGCTGTTTTTT.

This clone has just a few counts. The chain couples TRBV4-1 to TRBJ1-5; D uncertain. Germline lookup yields CDR1 MGHRA and CDR2 YSYEKL. Trimming shortened V by 4 bases and J by 0 bases, and 10 bases separated the two germline ends. The CDR3 runs 15 residues. CDR3 region: CASSPILSSNQPQHF. In nucleotides, the CDR3 is TGCGCCAGCAGCCCGATCCTATCTAGCAATCAGCCCCAGCATTTT.

V gene TRBV28 combines with J gene TRBJ2-7, with D perhaps matching TRBD1 (5 bases). Germline lookup yields CDR1 MDHEN and CDR2 SYDVKM. The CDR3 consists of 15 residues. V was cut by 5 bases and J by 0 bases, with 14 bases left in between. The CDR3 DNA follows: TGTGCCAGCAGTGCGTCTCAGGGTCGCTCCTACGAGCAGTACTTC. It translates to CASSASQGRSYEQYF.